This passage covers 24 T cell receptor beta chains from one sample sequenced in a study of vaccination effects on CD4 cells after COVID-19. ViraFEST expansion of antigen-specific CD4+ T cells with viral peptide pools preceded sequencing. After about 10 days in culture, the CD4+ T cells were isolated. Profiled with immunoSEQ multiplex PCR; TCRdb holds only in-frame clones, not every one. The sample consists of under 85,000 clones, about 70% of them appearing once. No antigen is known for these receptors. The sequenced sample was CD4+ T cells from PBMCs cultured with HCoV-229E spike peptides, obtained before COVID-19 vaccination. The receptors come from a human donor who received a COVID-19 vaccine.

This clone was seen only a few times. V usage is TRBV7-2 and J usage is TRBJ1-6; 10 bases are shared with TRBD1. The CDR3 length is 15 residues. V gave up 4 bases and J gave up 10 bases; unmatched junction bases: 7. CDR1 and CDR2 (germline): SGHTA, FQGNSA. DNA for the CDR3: TGTGCCAGCAGCTCCCAGGGGACAGGGGAATCACCCCTCCACTTT. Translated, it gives CASSSQGTGESPLHF.

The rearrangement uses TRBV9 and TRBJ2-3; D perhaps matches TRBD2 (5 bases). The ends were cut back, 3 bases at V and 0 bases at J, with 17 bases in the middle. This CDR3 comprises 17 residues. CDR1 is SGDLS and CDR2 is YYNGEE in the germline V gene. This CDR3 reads CASSDGPTGFSTDTQYF. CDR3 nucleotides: TGTGCCAGCAGCGACGGACCCACGGGGTTTAGCACAGATACGCAGTATTTT.

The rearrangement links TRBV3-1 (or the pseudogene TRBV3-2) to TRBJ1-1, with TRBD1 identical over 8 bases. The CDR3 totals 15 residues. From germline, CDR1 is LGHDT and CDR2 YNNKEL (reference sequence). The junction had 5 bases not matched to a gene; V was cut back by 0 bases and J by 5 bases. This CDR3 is CASSQDKQGGTEAFF. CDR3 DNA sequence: TGTGCCAGCAGCCAAGACAAACAGGGGGGGACTGAAGCTTTCTTT.

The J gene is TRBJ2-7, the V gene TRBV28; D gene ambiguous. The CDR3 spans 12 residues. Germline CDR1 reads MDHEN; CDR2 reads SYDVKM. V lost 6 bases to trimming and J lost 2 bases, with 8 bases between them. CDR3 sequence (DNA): TGTGCCAGCAGCCAAGGCCCCTACGAGCAGTACGTC. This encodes CASSQGPYEQYV.

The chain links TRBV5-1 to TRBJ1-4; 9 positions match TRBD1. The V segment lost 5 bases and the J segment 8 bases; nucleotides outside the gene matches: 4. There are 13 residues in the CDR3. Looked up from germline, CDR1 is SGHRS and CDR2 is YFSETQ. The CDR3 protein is CASRTGGREKLFF. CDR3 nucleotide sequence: TGCGCCAGCAGGACAGGGGGAAGGGAAAAACTGTTTTTT.

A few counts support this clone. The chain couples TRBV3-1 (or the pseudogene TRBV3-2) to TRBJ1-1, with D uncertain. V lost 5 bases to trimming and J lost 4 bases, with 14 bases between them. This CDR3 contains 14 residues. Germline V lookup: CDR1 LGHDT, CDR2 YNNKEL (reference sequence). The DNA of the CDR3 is TGTGCCAGCAGCTTTGAAGGGCTGGGCACTGAAGCTTTCTTT. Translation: CASSFEGLGTEAFF.

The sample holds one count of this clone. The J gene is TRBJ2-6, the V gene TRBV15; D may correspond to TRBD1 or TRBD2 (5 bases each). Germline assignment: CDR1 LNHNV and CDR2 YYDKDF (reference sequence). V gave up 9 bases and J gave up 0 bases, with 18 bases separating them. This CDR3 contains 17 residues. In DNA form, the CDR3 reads TGTGCCACTGGCACCGGGACGGTAATCTCTGGGGCCAACGTCCTGACTTTC. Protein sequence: CATGTGTVISGANVLTF.

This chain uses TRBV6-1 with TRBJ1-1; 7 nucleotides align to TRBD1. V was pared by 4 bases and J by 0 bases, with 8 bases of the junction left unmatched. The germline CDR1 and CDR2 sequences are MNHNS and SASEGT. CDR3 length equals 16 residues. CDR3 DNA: TGTGCCAGCAGTGCTCCCGGGACAGCCTTGAACACTGAAGCTTTCTTT. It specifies CASSAPGTALNTEAFF.

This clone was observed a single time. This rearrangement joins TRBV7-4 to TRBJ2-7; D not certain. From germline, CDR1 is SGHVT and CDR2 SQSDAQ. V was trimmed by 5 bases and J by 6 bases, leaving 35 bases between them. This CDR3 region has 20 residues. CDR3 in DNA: TGTGCCAGCAGCCCAACTCGATCAAGCTTCCCCTCCTGGACCCGGCCCGAGCAGTACGTC. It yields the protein CASSPTRSSFPSWTRPEQYV.

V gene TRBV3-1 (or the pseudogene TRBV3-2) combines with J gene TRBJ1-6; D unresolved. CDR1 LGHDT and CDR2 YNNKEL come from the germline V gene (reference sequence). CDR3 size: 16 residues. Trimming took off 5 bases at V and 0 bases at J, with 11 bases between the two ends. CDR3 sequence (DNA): TGTGCCAGCAGCGAGCTAGGGAGCTCCTATAATTCACCCCTCCACTTT. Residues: CASSELGSSYNSPLHF.

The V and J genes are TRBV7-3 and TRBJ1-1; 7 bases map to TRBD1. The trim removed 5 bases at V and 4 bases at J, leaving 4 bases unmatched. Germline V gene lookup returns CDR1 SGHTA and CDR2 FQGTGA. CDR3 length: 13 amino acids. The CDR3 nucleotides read TGTGCCAGCAGCCCGGACAGGTTCACTGAAGCTTTCTTT. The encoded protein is CASSPDRFTEAFF.

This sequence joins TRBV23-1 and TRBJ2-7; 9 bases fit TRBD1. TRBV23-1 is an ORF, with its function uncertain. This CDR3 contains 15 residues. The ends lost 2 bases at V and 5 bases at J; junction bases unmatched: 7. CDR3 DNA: TGCGCCAGCAGTCAAGGGACAGGGAAAACCCACGAGCAGTACGTC. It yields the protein CASSQGTGKTHEQYV.

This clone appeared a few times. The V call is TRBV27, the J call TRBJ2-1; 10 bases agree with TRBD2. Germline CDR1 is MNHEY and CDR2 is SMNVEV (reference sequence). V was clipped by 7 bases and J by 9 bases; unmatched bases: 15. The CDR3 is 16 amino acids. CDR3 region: CASNYSPLAGAGEQFF. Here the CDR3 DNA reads TGTGCCAGCAATTACTCTCCGCTAGCGGGGGCGGGTGAGCAGTTCTTC.

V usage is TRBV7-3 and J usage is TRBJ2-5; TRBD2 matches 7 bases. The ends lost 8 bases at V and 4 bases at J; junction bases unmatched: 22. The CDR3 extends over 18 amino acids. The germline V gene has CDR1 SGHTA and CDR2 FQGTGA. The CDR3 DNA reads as TGTGCCAGCCCATTAGCTCCCACTAGCGAAGTGGGCCGAGAGACCCAGTACTTC. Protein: CASPLAPTSEVGRETQYF. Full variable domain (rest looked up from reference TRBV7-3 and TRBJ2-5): GAGVSQTPSNKVTEKGKYVELRCDPISGHTALYWYRQSLGQGPEFLIYFQGTGAADDSGLPNDRFFAVRPEGSVSTLKIQRTERGDSAVYLCASPLAPTSEVGRETQYFGPGTRLLVL.

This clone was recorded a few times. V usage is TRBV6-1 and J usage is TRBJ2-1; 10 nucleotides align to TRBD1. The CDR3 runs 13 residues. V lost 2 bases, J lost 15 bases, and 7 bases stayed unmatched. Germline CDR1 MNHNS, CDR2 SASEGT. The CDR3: CASSETWDRGLFF. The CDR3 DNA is TGTGCCAGCAGTGAAACTTGGGACAGGGGTTTGTTCTTC.

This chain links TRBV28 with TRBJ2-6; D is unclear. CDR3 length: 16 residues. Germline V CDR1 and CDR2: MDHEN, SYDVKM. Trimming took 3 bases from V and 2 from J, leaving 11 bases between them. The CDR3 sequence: CASSLLPHAGANVLTF. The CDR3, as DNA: TGTGCCAGCAGTTTGTTGCCCCACGCTGGGGCCAACGTCCTGACTTTC.

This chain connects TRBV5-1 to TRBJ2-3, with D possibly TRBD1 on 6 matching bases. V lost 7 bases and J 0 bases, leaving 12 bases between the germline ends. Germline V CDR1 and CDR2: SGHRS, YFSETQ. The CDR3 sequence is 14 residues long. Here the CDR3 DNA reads TGCGCCAGCGGAGGACAGTTAAGCACAGATACGCAGTATTTT. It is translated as CASGGQLSTDTQYF.

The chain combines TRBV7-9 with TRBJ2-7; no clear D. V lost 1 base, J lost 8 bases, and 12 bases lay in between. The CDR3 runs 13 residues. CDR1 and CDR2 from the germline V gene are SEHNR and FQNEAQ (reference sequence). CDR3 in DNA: TGTGCCAGCAGCTTAGTTGGTACAGCCAAGCAGTACGTC. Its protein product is CASSLVGTAKQYV.

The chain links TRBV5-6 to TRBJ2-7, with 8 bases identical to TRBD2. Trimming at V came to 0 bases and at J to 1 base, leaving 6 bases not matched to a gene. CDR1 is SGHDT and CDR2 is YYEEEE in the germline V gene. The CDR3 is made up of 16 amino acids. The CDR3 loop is CASSLAVRGESYEQYV. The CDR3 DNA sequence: TGTGCCAGCAGCTTGGCGGTGCGGGGGGAATCCTACGAGCAGTACGTC.

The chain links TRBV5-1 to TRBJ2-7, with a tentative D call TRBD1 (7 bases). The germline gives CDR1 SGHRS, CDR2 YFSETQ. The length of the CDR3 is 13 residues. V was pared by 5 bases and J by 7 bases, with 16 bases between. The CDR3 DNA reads TGCGCCAGCAGGGCGGGACAGACTGGAGAGCAGTACGTC. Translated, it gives CASRAGQTGEQYV.

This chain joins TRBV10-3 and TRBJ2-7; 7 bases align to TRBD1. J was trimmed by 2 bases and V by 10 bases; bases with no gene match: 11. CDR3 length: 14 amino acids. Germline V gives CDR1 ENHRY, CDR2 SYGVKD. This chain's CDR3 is CATPFRDSPYEQYV. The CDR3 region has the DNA TGTGCCACCCCATTCCGGGACAGTCCCTACGAGCAGTACGTC.

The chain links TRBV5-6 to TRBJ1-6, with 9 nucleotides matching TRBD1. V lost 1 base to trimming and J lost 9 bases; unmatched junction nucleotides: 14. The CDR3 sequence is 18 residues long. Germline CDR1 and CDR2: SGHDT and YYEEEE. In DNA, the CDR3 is TGTGCCAGCAGCTTGTTAAACAGGGGGCGCGTGCCTCGTTCACCCCTCCACTTT. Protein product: CASSLLNRGRVPRSPLHF. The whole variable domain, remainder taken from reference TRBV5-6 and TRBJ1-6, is DAGVTQSPTHLIKTRGQQVTLRCSPKSGHDTVSWYQQALGQGPQFIFQYYEEEERQRGNFPDRFSGHQFPNYSSELNVNALLLGDSALYLCASSLLNRGRVPRSPLHFGNGTRLTVT.

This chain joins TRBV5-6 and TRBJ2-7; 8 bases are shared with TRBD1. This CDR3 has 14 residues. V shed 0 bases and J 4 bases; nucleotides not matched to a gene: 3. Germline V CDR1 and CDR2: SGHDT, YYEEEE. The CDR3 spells CASSLDGTGYEQYV. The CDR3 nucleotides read TGTGCCAGCAGCTTGGATGGGACAGGATACGAGCAGTACGTC.

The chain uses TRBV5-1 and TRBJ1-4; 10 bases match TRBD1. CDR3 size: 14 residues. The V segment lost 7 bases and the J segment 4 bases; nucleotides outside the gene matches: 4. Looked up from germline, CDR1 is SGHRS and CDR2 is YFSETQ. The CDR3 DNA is TGCGCCAGCGGAAGGGACAGGGGTAATGAAAAACTGTTTTTT. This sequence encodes CASGRDRGNEKLFF.